Included here is one TCR beta chain sequence, with context. Produced via immunoSEQ multiplex PCR; TCRdb's table is partial and in-frame only. This table has about 150,000 clones, 88% appearing once. The CDR3 loop spans 16 amino acids. J was trimmed by 0 bases and V by 4 bases; bases with no gene match: 2. From germline, CDR1 is SGHTA and CDR2 FQGNSA. The data derive from a study of T cell responses to AZD1222 COVID-19 vaccine. This material consisted of peripheral blood, taken on day 0 of AZD1222 vaccination. This chain uses TRBV7-2 with TRBJ1-4, with 10 bases matching TRBD1. This sequence was found in an adult in good health. The CDR3 loop reads CASSWTGGATNEKLFF. The CDR3, as DNA: TGTGCCAGCAGCTGGACAGGGGGAGCAACTAATGAAAAACTGTTTTTT. Using reference TRBV7-2 and TRBJ1-4 for the parts outside the CDR3, the full variable domain is GAGVSQSPSNKVTEKGKDVELRCDPISGHTALYWYRQSLGQGLEFLIYFQGNSAPDKSGLPSDRFSAERTGGSVSTLTIQRTQQEDSAVYLCASSWTGGATNEKLFFGSGTQLSVL.